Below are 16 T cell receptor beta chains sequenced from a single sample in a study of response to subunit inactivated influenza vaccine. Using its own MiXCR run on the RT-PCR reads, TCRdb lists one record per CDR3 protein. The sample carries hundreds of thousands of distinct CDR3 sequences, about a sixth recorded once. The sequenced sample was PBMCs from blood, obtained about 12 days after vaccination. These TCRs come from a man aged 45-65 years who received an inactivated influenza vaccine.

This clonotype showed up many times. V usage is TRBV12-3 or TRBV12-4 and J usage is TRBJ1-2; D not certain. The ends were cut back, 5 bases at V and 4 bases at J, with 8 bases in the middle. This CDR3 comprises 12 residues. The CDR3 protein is CASSRPSYGYTF. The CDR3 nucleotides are TGTGCCAGCAGTCGACCGAGCTATGGCTACACCTTC.

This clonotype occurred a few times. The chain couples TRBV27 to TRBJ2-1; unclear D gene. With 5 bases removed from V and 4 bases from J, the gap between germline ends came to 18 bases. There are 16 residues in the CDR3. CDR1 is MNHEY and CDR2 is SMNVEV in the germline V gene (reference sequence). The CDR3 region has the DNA TGTGCCAGCAGTCTTACGTTAGGGTACAATTACAATGAGCAGTTCTTC. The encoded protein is CASSLTLGYNYNEQFF.

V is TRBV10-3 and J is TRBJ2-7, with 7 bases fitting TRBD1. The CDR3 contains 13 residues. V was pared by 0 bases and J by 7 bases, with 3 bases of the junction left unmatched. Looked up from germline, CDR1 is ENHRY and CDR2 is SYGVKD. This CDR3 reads CAISESTGNEQYF. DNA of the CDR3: TGTGCCATCAGTGAGTCGACAGGGAATGAGCAGTACTTC.

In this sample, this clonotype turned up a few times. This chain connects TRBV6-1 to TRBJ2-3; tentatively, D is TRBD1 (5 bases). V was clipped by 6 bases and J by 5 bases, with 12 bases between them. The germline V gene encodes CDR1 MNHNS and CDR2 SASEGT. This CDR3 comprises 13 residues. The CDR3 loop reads CASRNIDRDTQYF. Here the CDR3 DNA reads TGTGCCAGCAGGAACATAGACAGAGATACGCAGTATTTT.

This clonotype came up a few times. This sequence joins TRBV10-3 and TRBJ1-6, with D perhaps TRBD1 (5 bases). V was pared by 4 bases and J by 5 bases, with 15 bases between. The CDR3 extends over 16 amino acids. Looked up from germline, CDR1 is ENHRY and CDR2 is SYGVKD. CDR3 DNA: TGTGCCATCAGTGGGGTCGCAGGGTCCCATAATTCACCCCTCCACTTT. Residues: CAISGVAGSHNSPLHF.

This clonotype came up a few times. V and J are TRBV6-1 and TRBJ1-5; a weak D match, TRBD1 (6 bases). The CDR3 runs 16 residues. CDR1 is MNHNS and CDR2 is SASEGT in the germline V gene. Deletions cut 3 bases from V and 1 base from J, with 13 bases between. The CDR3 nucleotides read TGTGCCAGCAGTGACTGGGGGCTAAGGAGCAATCAGCCCCAGCATTTT. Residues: CASSDWGLRSNQPQHF.

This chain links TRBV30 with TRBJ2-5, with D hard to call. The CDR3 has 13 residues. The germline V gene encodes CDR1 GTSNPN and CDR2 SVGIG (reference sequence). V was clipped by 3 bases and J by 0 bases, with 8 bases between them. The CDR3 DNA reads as TGTGCCTGGAGGGGAAGGGACCAAGAGACCCAGTACTTC. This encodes CAWRGRDQETQYF.

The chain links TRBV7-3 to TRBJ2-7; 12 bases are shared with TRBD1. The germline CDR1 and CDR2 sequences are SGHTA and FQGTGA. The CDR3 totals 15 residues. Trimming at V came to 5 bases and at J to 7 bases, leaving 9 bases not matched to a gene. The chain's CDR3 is CASSLDGDRGREQYF. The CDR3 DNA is TGTGCCAGCAGCCTCGATGGGGACAGGGGGCGAGAGCAGTACTTC.

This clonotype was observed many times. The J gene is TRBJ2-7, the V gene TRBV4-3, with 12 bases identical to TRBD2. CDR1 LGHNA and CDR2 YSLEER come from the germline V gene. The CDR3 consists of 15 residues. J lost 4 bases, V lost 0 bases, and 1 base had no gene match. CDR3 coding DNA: TGCGCCAGCAGCCAAGATGGGACTAGCGGGTACGAGCAGTACTTC. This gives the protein CASSQDGTSGYEQYF.

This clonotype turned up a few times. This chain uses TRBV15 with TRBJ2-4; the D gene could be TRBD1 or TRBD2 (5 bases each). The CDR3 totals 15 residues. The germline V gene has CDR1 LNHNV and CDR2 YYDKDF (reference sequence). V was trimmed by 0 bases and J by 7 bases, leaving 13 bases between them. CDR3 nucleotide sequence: TGTGCCACCAGCAGAGATCCGGGACGTGGCAACATTCAGTACTTC. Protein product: CATSRDPGRGNIQYF.

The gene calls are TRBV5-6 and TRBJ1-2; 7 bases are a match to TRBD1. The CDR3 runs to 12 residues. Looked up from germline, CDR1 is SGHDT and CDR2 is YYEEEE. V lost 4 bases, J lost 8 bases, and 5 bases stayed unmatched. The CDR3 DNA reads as TGTGCCAGCAGCCCGGGAGGGGGCGGCTACACCTTC. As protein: CASSPGGGGYTF.

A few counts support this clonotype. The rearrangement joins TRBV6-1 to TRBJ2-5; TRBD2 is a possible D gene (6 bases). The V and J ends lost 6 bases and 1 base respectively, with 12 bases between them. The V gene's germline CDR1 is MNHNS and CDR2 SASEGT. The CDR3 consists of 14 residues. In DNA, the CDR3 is TGTGCCAGCAGAATTGACGGGGGCCAAGAGACCCAGTACTTC. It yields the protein CASRIDGGQETQYF.

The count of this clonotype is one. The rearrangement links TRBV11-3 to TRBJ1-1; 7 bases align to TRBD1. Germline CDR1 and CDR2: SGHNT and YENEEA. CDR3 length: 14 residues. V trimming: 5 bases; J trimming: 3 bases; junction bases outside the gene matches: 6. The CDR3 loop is CASSARGLHTEAFF. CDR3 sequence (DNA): TGTGCCAGCAGCGCGAGGGGGCTCCACACTGAAGCTTTCTTT.

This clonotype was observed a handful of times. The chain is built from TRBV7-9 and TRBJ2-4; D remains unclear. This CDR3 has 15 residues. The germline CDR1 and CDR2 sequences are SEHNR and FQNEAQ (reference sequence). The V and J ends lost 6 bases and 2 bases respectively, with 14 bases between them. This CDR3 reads CASRQFKGTKNIQYF. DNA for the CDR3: TGTGCCAGCAGGCAGTTTAAGGGAACCAAAAACATTCAGTACTTC.

The DNA for the CDR3 is TGTGCCAGCAGCTTAAGGTGGGGGGGCCTCACCGGGGAGCTGTTTTTT. This codes for CASSLRWGGLTGELFF. The V gene is TRBV7-2, the J gene TRBJ2-2; D is perhaps TRBD2 (7 bases). This CDR3 has 16 amino acids. The V end was cut by 2 bases, the J end by 4 bases, with 14 bases between. CDR1 SGHTA and CDR2 FQGNSA come from the germline V gene.

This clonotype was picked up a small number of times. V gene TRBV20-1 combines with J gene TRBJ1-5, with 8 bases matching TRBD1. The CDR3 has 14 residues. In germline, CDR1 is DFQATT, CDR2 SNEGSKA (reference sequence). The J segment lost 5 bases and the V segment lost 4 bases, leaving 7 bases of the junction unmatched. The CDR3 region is CSAKGAGGDQPQHF. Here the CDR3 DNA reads TGCAGTGCTAAAGGGGCAGGGGGCGATCAGCCCCAGCATTTT.